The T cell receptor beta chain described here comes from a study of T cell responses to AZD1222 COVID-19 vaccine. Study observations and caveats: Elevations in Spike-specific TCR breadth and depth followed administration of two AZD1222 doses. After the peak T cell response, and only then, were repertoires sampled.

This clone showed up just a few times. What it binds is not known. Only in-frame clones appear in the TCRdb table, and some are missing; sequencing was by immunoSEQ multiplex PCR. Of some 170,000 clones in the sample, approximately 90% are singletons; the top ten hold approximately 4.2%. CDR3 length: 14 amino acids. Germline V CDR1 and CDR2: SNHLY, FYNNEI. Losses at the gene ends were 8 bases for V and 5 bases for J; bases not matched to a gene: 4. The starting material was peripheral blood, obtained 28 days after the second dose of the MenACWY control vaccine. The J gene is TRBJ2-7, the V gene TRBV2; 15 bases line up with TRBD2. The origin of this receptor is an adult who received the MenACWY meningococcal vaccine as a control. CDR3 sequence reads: CASGGTSGRHEQYF. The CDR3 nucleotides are TGTGCCAGCGGTGGGACTAGCGGGAGGCACGAGCAGTACTTC.